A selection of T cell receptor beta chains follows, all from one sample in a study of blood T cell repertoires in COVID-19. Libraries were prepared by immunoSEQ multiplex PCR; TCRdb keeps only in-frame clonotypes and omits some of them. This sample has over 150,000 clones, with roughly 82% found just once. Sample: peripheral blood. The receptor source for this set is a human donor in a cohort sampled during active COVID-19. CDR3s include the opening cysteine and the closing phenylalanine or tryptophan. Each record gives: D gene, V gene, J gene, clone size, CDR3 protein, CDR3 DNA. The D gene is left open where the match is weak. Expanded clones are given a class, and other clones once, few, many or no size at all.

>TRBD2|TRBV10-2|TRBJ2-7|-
CASTKTGLAAAEQYF
TGCGCCAGCACCAAAACCGGACTAGCGGCGGCTGAGCAGTACTTC
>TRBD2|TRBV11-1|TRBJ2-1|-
CASSFGLDNEQFF
TGTGCCAGCAGCTTTGGACTAGACAATGAGCAGTTCTTC
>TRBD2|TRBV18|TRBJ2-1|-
CASSRPGLAGGNEQFF
TGTGCCAGCTCACGTCCGGGACTAGCGGGAGGGAATGAGCAGTTCTTC
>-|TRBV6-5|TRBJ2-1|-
CASLRSGSNEQFF
TGTGCCAGTCTCCGCAGCGGTTCAAATGAGCAGTTCTTC
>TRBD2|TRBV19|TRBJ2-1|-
CASRRRTSGTDIANEQFF
TGTGCCAGTCGACGCCGGACTAGCGGGACCGATATAGCCAATGAGCAGTTCTTC
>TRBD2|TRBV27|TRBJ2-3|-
CASSFLTSGNTDTQYF
TGTGCCAGCAGTTTCCTGACTAGCGGGAACACAGATACGCAGTATTTT
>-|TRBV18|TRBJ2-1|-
CASSTGGPANEQFF
TGTGCCAGCTCAACCGGAGGGCCAGCAAATGAGCAGTTCTTC
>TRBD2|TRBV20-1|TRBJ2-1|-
CSASPSGGHNEQFF
TGCAGTGCTAGTCCTAGCGGTGGCCACAATGAGCAGTTCTTC
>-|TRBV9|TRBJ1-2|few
CASSVEQYYGYTF
TGTGCCAGCAGCGTAGAACAGTACTATGGCTACACCTTC
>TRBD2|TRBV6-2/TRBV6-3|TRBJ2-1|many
CASSQIAGGTEQFF
TGTGCCAGCAGTCAGATAGCGGGAGGAACTGAGCAGTTCTTC
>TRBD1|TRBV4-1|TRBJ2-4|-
CASSQPRQGRAKNIQYF
TGCGCCAGCAGCCAACCTCGACAGGGGAGGGCCAAAAACATTCAGTACTTC
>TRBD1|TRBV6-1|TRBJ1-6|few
CASSEARQGQSPLHF
TGTGCCAGCAGTGAAGCGCGACAGGGTCAATCACCCCTCCACTTT
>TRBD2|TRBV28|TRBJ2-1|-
CASSPYNAGGPKQFF
TGTGCCAGCAGTCCCTATAATGCGGGAGGGCCGAAACAGTTCTTC
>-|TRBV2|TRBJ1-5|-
CASRSTTGINQPQHF
TGTGCCAGCAGGAGCACTACAGGGATCAATCAGCCCCAGCATTTT